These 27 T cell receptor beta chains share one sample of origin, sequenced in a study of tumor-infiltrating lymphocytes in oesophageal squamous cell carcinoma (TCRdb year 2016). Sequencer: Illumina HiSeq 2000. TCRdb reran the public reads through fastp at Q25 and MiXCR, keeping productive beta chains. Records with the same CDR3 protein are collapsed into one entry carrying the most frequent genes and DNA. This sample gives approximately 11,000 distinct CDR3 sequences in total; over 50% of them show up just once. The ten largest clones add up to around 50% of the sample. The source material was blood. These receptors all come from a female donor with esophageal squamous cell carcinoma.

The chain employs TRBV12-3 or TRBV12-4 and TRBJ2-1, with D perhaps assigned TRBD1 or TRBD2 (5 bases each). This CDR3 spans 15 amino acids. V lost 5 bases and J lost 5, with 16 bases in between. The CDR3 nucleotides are TGTGCCAGCAGTGCCACTAGTGGGGGACACAATGAGCAGTTCTTC. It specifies CASSATSGGHNEQFF.

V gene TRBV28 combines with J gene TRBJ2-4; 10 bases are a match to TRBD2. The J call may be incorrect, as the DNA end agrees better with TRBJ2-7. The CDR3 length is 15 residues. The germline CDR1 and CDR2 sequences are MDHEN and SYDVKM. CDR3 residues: CASSLASGSHHEQYF. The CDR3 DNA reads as TGTGCCAGCAGTTTGGCTAGCGGGAGTCACCACGAGCAGTACTTC.

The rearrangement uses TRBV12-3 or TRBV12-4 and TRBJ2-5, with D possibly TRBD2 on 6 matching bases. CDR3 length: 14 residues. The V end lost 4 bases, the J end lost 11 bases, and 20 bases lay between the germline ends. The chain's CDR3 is CASSWASVYNEQYF. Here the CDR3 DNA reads TGTGCCAGCAGTTGGGCTAGCGTGTACAATGAGCAGTACTTC.

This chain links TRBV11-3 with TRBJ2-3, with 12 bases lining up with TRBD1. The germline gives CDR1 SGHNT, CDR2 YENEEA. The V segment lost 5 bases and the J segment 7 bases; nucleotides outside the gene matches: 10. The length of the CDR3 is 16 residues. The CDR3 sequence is CASSPQTGQGAHTQYF. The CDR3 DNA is TGTGCCAGCAGCCCGCAGACGGGACAGGGGGCCCATACGCAGTATTTT.

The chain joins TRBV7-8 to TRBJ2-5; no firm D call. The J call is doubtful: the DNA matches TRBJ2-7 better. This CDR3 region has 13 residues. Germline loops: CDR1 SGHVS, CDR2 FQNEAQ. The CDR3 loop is CASSLNSAYEQYF. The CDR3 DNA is TGTGCCAGCAGCTTAAATTCAGCCTACGAGCAGTACTTC.

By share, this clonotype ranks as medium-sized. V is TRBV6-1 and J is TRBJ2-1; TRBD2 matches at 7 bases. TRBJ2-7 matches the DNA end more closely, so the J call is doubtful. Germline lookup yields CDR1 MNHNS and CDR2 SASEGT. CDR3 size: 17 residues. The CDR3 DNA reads TGTGCCAGCAGGTATCCCGGGACTACCAAAACCTACAATGAGCAGTACTTC. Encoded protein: CASRYPGTTKTYNEQYF.

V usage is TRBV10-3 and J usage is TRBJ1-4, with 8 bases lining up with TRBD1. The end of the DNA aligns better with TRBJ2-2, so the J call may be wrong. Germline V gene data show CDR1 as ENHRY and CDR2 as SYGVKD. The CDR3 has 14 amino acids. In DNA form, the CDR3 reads TGTGCCATCTGGACAGGGATGAACACCGGGGAGCTGTTTTTT. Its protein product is CAIWTGMNTGELFF.

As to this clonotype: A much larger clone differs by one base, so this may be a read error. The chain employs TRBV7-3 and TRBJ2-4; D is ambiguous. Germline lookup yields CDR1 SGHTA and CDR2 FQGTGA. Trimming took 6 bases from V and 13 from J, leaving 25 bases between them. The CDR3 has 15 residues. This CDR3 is CASSPREAEGDEQYF. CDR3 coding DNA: TGTGCCAGCAGTCCTCGCGAGGCGGAAGGCGATGAGCAGTACTTC. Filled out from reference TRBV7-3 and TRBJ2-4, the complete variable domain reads GAGVSQTPSNKVTEKGKYVELRCDPISGHTALYWYRQSLGQGPEFLIYFQGTGAADDSGLPNDRFFAVRPEGSVSTLKIQRTERGDSAVYLCASSPREAEGDEQYFGAGTRLSVL.

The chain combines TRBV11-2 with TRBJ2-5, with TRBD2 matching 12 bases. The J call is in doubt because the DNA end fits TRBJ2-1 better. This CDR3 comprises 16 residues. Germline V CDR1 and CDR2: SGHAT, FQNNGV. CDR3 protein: CASSKGLAGSLNEQFF. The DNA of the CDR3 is TGTGCCAGCAGCAAAGGACTAGCGGGATCGCTCAATGAGCAGTTCTTC.

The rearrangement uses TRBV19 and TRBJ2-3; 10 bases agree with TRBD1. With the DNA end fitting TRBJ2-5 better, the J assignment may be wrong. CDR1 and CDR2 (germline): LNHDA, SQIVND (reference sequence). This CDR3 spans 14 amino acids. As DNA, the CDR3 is TGTGCCAGTAGGAGACAGGGGGCGGGGGAGACCCAGTACTTC. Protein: CASRRQGAGETQYF.

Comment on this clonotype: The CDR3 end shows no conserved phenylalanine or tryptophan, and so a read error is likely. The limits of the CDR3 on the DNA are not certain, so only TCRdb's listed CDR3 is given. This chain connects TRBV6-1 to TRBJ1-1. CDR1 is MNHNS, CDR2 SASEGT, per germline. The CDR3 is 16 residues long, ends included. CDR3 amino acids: CASSEALGPHEQFFGP.

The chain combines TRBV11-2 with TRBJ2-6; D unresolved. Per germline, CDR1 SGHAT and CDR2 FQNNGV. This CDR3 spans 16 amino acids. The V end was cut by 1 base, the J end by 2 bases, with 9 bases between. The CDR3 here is CASSLAVVTGANVLTF. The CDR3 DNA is TGTGCCAGCAGCTTAGCAGTGGTAACTGGGGCCAACGTCCTGACTTTC.

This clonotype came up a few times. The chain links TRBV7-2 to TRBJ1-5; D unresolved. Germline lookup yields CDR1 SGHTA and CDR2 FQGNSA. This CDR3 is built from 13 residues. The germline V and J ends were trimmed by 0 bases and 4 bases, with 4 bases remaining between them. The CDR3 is CASSLAVNQPQHF. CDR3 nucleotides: TGTGCCAGCAGCTTAGCCGTAAATCAGCCCCAGCATTTT.

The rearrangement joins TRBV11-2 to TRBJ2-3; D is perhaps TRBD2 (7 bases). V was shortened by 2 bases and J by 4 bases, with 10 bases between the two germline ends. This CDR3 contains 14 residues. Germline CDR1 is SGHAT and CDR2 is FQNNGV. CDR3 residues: CASSLRGGPDTQYF. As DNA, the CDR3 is TGTGCCAGCAGCTTAAGGGGGGGTCCAGATACGCAGTATTTT.

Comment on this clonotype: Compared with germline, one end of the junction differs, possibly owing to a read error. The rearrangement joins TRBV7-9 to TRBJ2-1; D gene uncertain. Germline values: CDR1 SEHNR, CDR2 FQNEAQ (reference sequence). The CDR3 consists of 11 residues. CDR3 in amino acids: CASSSDSPLHF. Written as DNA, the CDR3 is TGTGCCAGCAGCTCAGATTCACCCCTCCACTTC.

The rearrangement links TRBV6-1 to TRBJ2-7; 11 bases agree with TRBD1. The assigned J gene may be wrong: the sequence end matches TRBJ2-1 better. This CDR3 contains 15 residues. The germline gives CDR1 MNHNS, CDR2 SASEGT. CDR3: CASPGWDRGGNEQFF. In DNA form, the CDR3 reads TGTGCCAGCCCCGGGTGGGACAGGGGGGGCAATGAGCAGTTCTTC.

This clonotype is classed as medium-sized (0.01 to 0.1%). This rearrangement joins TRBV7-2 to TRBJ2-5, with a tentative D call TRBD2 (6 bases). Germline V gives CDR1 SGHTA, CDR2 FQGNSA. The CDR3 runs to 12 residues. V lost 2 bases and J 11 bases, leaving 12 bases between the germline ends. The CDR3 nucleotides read TGTGCCAGCAGCTTAACTAGCATTGAGCAGTACTTC. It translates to CASSLTSIEQYF.

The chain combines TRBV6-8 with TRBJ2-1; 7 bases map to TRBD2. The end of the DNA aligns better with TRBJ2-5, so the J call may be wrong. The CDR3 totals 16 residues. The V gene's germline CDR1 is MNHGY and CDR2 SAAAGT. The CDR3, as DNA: TGTGCCAGCAGTTACTCGAGAGCGGGGCCGCAAGAGACCCAGTACTTC. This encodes CASSYSRAGPQETQYF.

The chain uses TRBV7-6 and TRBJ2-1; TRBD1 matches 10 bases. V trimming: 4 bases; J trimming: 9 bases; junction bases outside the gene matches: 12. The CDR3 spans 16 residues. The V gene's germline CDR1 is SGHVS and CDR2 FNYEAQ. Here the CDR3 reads CASSSRPDRGRGEQFF. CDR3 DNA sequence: TGTGCCAGCAGCTCTCGCCCCGACAGGGGGCGGGGTGAGCAGTTCTTC.

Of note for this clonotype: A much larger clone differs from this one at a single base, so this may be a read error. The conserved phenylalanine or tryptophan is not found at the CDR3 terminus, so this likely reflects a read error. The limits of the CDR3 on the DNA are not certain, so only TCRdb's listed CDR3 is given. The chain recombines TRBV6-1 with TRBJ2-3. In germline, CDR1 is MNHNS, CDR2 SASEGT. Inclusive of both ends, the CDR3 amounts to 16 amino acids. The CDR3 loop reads CASSEALGPHEQHFGS.

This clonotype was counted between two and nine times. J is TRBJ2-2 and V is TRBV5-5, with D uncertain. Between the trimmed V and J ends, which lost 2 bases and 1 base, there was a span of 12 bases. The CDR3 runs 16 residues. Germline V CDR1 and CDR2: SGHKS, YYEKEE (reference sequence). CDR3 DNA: TGTGCCAGCAGCTTCTCGGTGTCTGTGAACACCGGGGAGCTGTTTTTT. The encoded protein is CASSFSVSVNTGELFF.

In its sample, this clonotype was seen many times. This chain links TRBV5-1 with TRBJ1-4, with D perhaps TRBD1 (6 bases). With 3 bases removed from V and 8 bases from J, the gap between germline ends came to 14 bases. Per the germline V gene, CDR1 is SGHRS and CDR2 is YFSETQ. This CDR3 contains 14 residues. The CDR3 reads CASSYDRWGEKLFF. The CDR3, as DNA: TGCGCCAGCAGCTACGACAGGTGGGGCGAAAAACTGTTTTTT.

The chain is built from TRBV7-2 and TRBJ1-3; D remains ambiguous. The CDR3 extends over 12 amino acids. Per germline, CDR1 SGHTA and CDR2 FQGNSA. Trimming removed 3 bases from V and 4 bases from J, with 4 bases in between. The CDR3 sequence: CASSFPGNTIYF. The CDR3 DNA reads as TGTGCCAGCAGCTTTCCCGGAAACACCATATATTTT.

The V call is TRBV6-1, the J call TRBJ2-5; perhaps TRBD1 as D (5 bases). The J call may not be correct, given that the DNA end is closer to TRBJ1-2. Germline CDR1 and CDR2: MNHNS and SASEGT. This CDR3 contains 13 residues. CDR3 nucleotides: TGTGCCAGCAGTGAAATACAGGAGGTTGGCTACACCTTC. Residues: CASSEIQEVGYTF.

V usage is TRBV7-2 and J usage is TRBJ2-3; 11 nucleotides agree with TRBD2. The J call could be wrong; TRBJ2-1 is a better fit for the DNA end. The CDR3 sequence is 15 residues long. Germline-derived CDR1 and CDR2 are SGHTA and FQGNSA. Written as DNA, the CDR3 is TGTGCCAGCAACCAAGTAGCGGGAGGGGGGGGTGAGCAGTTCTTC. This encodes CASNQVAGGGGEQFF.

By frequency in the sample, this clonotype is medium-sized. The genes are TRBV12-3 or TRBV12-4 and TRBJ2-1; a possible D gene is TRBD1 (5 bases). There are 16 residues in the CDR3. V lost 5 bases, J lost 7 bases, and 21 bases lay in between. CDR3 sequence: CASSLRLRTPRNEQFF. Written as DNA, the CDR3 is TGTGCCAGCAGTCTAAGGCTACGGACACCTAGGAATGAGCAGTTCTTC.

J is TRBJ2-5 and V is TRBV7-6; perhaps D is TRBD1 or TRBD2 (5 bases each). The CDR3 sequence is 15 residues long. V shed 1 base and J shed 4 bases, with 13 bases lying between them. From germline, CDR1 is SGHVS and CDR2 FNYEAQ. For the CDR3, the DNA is TGTGCCAGCAGCTTAGGGGGGTCTAGTATAGAGACCCAGTACTTC. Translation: CASSLGGSSIETQYF.